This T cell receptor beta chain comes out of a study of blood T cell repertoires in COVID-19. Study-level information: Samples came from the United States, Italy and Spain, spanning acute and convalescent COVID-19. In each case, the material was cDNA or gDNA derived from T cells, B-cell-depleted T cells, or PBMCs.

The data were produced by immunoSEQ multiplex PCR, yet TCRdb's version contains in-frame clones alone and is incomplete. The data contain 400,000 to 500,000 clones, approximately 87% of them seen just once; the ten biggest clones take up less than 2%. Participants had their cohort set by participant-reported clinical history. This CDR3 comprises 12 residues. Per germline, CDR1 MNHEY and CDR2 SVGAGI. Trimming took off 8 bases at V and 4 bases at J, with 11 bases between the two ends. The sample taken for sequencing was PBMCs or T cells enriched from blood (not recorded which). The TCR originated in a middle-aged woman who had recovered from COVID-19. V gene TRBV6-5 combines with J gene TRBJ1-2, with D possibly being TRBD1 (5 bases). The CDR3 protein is CASSPGGYGYTF. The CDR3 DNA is TGTGCCAGCTCACCGGGGGGCTATGGCTACACCTTC.